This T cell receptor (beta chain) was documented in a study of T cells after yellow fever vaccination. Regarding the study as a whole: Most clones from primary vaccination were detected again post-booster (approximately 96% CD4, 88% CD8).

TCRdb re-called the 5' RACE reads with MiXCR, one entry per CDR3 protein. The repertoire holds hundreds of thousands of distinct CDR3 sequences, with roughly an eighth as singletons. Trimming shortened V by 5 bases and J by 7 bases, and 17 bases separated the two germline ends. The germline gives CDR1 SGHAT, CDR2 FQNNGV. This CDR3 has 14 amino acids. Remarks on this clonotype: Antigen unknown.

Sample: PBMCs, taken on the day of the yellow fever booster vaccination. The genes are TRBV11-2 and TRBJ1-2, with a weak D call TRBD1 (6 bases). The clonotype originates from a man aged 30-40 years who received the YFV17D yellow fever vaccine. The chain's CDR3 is CASSPNIQGSGYTF. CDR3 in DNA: TGTGCCAGCAGCCCCAATATACAGGGTAGTGGCTACACCTTC. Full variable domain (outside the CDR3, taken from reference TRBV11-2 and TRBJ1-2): EAGVAQSPRYKIIEKRQSVAFWCNPISGHATLYWYQQILGQGPKLLIQFQNNGVVDDSQLPKDRFSAERLKGVDSTLKIQPAKLEDSAVYLCASSPNIQGSGYTFGSGTRLTVV.